This entry is about one T cell receptor beta chain. Its cognate antigen is unknown. This entry is derived from a study of type 1 and type 2 diabetes patients. Study overall: The cohort mixed type 1 diabetes, type 2 diabetes and nondiabetic donors. The study, taken as a whole, reports: A median of one highly-expanded CD4+ clone, covering 3% to 5% of reads, occurred in type 2 diabetes.

Each diabetic donor fulfilled classification criteria for either type 1 or type 2. Genomic DNA was the PCR template. A primer set of 30 forward and 13 reverse primers amplified the CDR3. TCRdb processed the multiplex PCR reads anew with MiXCR; each CDR3 protein has one entry. The profile shows a few hundred thousand distinct CDR3 sequences, more than 45% of them singletons. Per germline, CDR1 SEHNR and CDR2 FQNEAQ (reference sequence). Trimming left V 3 bases short and J 6 bases short, with 14 bases between. The CDR3 length is 14 residues. Material for sequencing was peripheral blood mononuclear cells (PBMCs). The sequence came from a man between 18 and 35 years old with type 2 diabetes. The V and J genes are TRBV7-9 and TRBJ1-1, with D tentatively TRBD1 (5 bases). CDR3 protein: CASSLVSGRAEAFF. CDR3 in DNA: TGTGCCAGCAGCTTGGTCTCAGGCAGGGCTGAAGCTTTCTTT.